A selection of T cell receptor beta chains follows, all from one sample in a study of regulatory T cells in long-lasting Graves disease. TCRdb analysed the multiplex PCR reads with MiXCR anew, one entry per CDR3 protein. The sample shows a few hundred thousand distinct CDR3 sequences, about 17% of them seen only once. In addition, the sample was reused for a study of T cells in Graves' hyperthyroidism and ophthalmopathy.

Material: peripheral blood mononuclear cells (PBMCs), obtained at new diagnosis, from a patient treated with antithyroid drugs. The receptor source for this set is a woman aged 25 to 39 with Graves disease. CDR3s include the opening cysteine and the closing phenylalanine or tryptophan. D genes are given only for firm matches. Clone size appears in some rows only: once, few, many, or a class for an expanded clone.

many | TRBD1 | TRBJ1-2 | TRBV6-1 | 13 | TGTGCCAGCAGTGAAGAACAGGGGTTCGGCTACACCTTC | CASSEEQGFGYTF
many | - | TRBJ1-1 | TRBV20-1 | 12 | TGCAGTGCCTGGGGCCCGGTAACTGAAGCTTTCTTT | CSAWGPVTEAFF
many | - | TRBJ2-1 | TRBV9 | 15 | TGTGCCAGCAGCGTTTCGGGGGACCACGCTAGTGAGCAGTTCTTC | CASSVSGDHASEQFF
many | - | TRBJ2-7 | TRBV20-1 | 11 | TGCAGTGCTAGAAGCGAGAGGGAGCAGTACTTC | CSARSEREQYF
- | TRBD1 | TRBJ1-5 | TRBV12-3/TRBV12-4 | 14 | TGTGCCAGCAGCGCCGGGACAGGGAATCAGCCCCAGCATTTT | CASSAGTGNQPQHF
many | TRBD1 | TRBJ2-3 | TRBV7-2 | 13 | TGTGCCAGCCAGACAGGGGGCACAGATACGCAGTATTTT | CASQTGGTDTQYF
- | TRBD1 | TRBJ1-2 | TRBV9 | 16 | TGTGCCAGCAGCGATTCGGGACAGACCTATAACTATGGCTACACCTTC | CASSDSGQTYNYGYTF
many | - | TRBJ1-2 | TRBV7-9 | 15 | TGTGCCAGCAGCTTTTTCGGGGGCCAGGCGCGTGGCTACACCTTC | CASSFFGGQARGYTF
few | TRBD2 | TRBJ2-2 | TRBV5-4 | 19 | TGTGCCAGCAGACCGGCGGGGGATTACCGGGTCTTCAACACCGGGGAGCTGTTTTTT | CASRPAGDYRVFNTGELFF
many | - | TRBJ1-1 | TRBV7-6 | 16 | TGTGCCAGCAGTCCTAGACCGGGGTCCGCCGGCACTGAAGCTTTCTTT | CASSPRPGSAGTEAFF
- | - | TRBJ1-3 | TRBV5-1 | 19 | TGCGCCAGCAGCTTGGAGTACGTGGGTGGAGGGCCCTCTGGAAACACCATATATTTT | CASSLEYVGGGPSGNTIYF
many | TRBD1 | TRBJ1-2 | TRBV29-1 | 13 | TGCAGCGTTGTGAGACAGGGAACTTTCGGCTACACCTTC | CSVVRQGTFGYTF
few | TRBD2 | TRBJ2-3 | TRBV4-2 | 15 | TGTGCCAGCAGCACTAGCGGGGGCTCACCAGATACGCAGTATTTT | CASSTSGGSPDTQYF
few | TRBD1 | TRBJ1-5 | TRBV12-3/TRBV12-4 | 12 | TGTGCCAGCAGTCTCGACAGGGTGGCCCAGCATTTT | CASSLDRVAQHF
many | TRBD2 | TRBJ2-1 | TRBV10-3 | 17 | TGTGCCATCAGGGGGACTAGCGGGGGCACTCCTGCTGGTGAGCAGTTCTTC | CAIRGTSGGTPAGEQFF
many | - | TRBJ2-1 | TRBV2 | 16 | TGTGCCAGCAGTGAAGCGGGCCCGAGCTCCTACAATGAGCAGTTCTTC | CASSEAGPSSYNEQFF